The present T cell receptor beta chain was sequenced within a study of response to subunit inactivated influenza vaccine. TCRdb reanalysed the RT-PCR reads using MiXCR and keeps one entry per CDR3 protein. Of around 570,000 distinct CDR3 sequences in the sample, approximately 10% were seen once. This CDR3 region has 15 residues. Per the germline V gene, CDR1 is MGHDK and CDR2 is SYGVNS. The germline V and J ends were trimmed by 9 bases and 1 base, with 18 bases remaining between them. The same data also went into a second study, on T cells expressing NK-cell markers. That paper notes: UMIs accompanied the 5'RACE template switching by which TCR beta cDNA was made. Dominant NKG2C+ clonotypes were found to form about 1.0-7.5% of CD8+ T cells in more than five donors.

The chain is built from TRBV25-1 and TRBJ1-2, with D unclear. This receptor was taken from a man aged 50 to 60 who received an inactivated influenza vaccine. The sequenced sample was PBMCs from blood, obtained on the day of vaccination. The DNA of the CDR3 is TGTGCCAGTCTAGGGTACCTGAGGGATAACTATGGCTACACCTTC. This translates into CASLGYLRDNYGYTF.